A single TCR beta chain is shown here with its context. Its target is not known. These data are taken from a study of OX40 agonist ivuxolimab in advanced cancers. Study summary: Every 2 weeks, patients got intravenous ivuxolimab at one of six dose levels (0.01-10 mg/kg). Antecedent anti-PD-1, anti-PD-L1 or anti-CTLA-4 therapy was permissible, with 40% having received some.

Study conclusions and caveats: The work left the antigen specificity of expanded peripheral T cells undetermined. At doses 0.1 to 3.0 mg/kg, CD4+ and CD8+ clones expanded.

Generated by immunoSEQ multiplex PCR, the TCRdb table keeps only in-frame clones and is missing some. The profile shows roughly 68,000 clones, 75% to 85% of them singletons. This CDR3 contains 15 residues. Trimming left V 0 bases short and J 4 bases short, with 14 bases between. Germline V lookup: CDR1 SGHTS, CDR2 YDEGEE. This specimen was CD4+ or CD8+ T cells sorted from blood, taken in a trial of the OX40 agonist ivuxolimab. The source of this sequence is an adult with an advanced solid tumor such as melanoma, head and neck, liver or kidney cancer. V usage is TRBV5-8 and J usage is TRBJ2-7, with a possible D match to TRBD2 (6 bases). The CDR3 loop reads CASSLVAGPTYEQYF. Written as DNA, the CDR3 is TGTGCCAGCAGCTTGGTCGCGGGGCCAACATACGAGCAGTACTTC. Together with reference TRBV5-8 and TRBJ2-7, the CDR3 gives the full variable domain: EAGVTQSPTHLIKTRGQQATLRCSPISGHTSVYWYQQALGLGLQFLLWYDEGEERNRGNFPPRFSGRQFPNYSSELNVNALELEDSALYLCASSLVAGPTYEQYFGPGTRLTVT.